The present entry profiles one TCR beta chain with its context. The sample is drawn from a study of blood T cell repertoires in COVID-19. The wider study: Acute-phase and convalescent COVID-19 samples originated in the United States, Italy and Spain. T cells, B-cell-depleted T cells, or PBMCs provided the cDNA or gDNA that served as material.

Per the original data handling: Reference gene primer amplification in the assay estimated nucleated cell counts. Some clones are missing from TCRdb's copy, which holds only in-frame ones; the method was immunoSEQ multiplex PCR. Clonal size and the V and J genes are those of that table, whereas D and trimming came from the DNA. This sample carries fewer than 130,000 clones, approximately 90% of them seen once, and the ten largest clones take 4% to 5.5%. Germline CDR1 and CDR2: KGHDR and SFDVKD. V lost 7 bases, J lost 8 bases, and 12 bases stayed unmatched. The CDR3 length is 15 residues. The V call is TRBV24-1, the J call TRBJ1-2; 10 bases match TRBD1. The clonotype originates from a human donor in a cohort sampled during active COVID-19. The sequencing input was peripheral blood. The DNA of the CDR3 is TGTGCCACCAGCCCTCCTCCCCGGGACAGGGGCGGCTACACCTTC. Its translation: CATSPPPRDRGGYTF.